The 6 T cell receptor beta chains below all came from one sample that was sequenced in a study of T cell responses to AZD1222 COVID-19 vaccine. Repertoires were generated with immunoSEQ multiplex PCR, while TCRdb's copy carries only in-frame clones and drops some. The sample has 150,000 or so clones; about 89% are singletons. The source material was peripheral blood, sampled 28 days after the second AZD1222 dose. The source of these receptors is an adult who received the AZD1222 COVID-19 vaccine.

The chain recombines TRBV18 with TRBJ1-2; perhaps TRBD1 as D (5 bases). Trimming took off 1 base at V and 6 bases at J, with 15 bases between the two ends. This CDR3 is 15 amino acids long. Germline values: CDR1 KGHSH, CDR2 LQKENI. The CDR3 DNA is TGTGCCAGCTCACCACTTGCAGAGGGGCAGAATGGCTACACCTTC. Amino acid sequence: CASSPLAEGQNGYTF.

The rearrangement links TRBV2 to TRBJ2-5; D perhaps matches TRBD2 (5 bases). Germline V gives CDR1 SNHLY, CDR2 FYNNEI. CDR3 length: 11 amino acids. Deletions cut 7 bases from V and 13 bases from J, with 16 bases between. CDR3 sequence reads: CASNFRSAGYF. CDR3 nucleotides: TGTGCCAGCAATTTCAGATCCGCGGGGTACTTC. Based on the CDR3 plus reference TRBV2 and TRBJ2-5, the full variable domain is EPEVTQTPSHQVTQMGQEVILRCVPISNHLYFYWYRQILGQKVEFLVSFYNNEISEKSEIFDDQFSVERPDGSNFTLKIRSTKLEDSAMYFCASNFRSAGYFGPGTRLLVL.

The chain uses TRBV4-1 and TRBJ1-3; weak D call: TRBD1 (6 bases). The V end was cut by 4 bases, the J end by 1 base, with 14 bases between. CDR1 and CDR2 from the germline V gene are MGHRA and YSYEKL. The CDR3 is 16 amino acids. CDR3 nucleotides: TGCGCCAGCAGCCCGGCCGCACAGGGATCTGGAAACACCATATATTTT. It encodes CASSPAAQGSGNTIYF.

The chain joins TRBV28 to TRBJ2-7, with D tentatively TRBD1 (6 bases). The CDR3 has 13 amino acids. The ends were cut back, 3 bases at V and 4 bases at J, with 10 bases in the middle. CDR1 MDHEN and CDR2 SYDVKM come from the germline V gene. The CDR3 spells CASSFPQGYEQYF. Here the CDR3 DNA reads TGTGCCAGCAGTTTCCCTCAGGGGTACGAGCAGTACTTC. The complete variable domain, with remaining parts taken from reference TRBV28 and TRBJ2-7, reads DVKVTQSSRYLVKRTGEKVFLECVQDMDHENMFWYRQDPGLGLRLIYFSYDVKMKEKGDIPEGYSVSREKKERFSLILESASTNQTSMYLCASSFPQGYEQYFGPGTRLTVT.

J is TRBJ2-2 and V is TRBV21-1; the table's D gene call, TRBD2, was not cross checked with the DNA. TRBV21-1 is flagged as a pseudogene. The CDR3 covers 15 residues. CDR3 sequence reads: CASSRGGGRTGELFF. The CDR3, as DNA: TGTGCCAGCAGCCGGGGCGGGGGGCGTACCGGGGAGCTGTTTTTT.

The CDR3 loop reads CASSPSSGRAGELFF. CDR3 DNA: TGTGCCAGCAGCCCCTCTAGCGGGAGGGCCGGGGAGCTGTTTTTT. The chain employs TRBV7-6 and TRBJ2-2; TRBD2 matches 12 bases. J lost 6 bases, V lost 5 bases, and 4 bases had no gene match. The V gene's germline CDR1 is SGHVS and CDR2 FNYEAQ. The CDR3 spans 15 residues.